A selection of T cell receptor beta chains follows, all from one sample in a study of T cell responses to AZD1222 COVID-19 vaccine. The repertoire was sequenced with immunoSEQ multiplex PCR; TCRdb's copy has only in-frame clones and lacks some. The data hold about 94,000 clones, with approximately 90% observed a single time. The source material was peripheral blood, sampled 28 days after the second AZD1222 dose. All receptors derive from an adult who received the AZD1222 COVID-19 vaccine. CDR3s include the opening cysteine and the closing phenylalanine or tryptophan. D genes are given only for firm matches. The listing skips clone size in some rows; elsewhere it reads once, few, many or a size class.

>TRBV3-1/TRBV3-2|NA|TRBJ2-7|few
TGTGCCAGCAGCCAAGTCTCGAGAACAGGCGAGCAGTACTTC
CASSQVSRTGEQYF
>TRBV7-9|NA|TRBJ1-4|NA
TGTGCCAGCAGGGCATCAAAGGGGAATGAAAAACTGTTTTTT
CASRASKGNEKLFF
>TRBV11-3|NA|TRBJ2-2|NA
TGTGCCAGCAGCTCTGTCGGTCCCGGGGAGCTGTTTTTT
CASSSVGPGELFF
>TRBV6-2/TRBV6-3|NA|TRBJ1-5|NA
TGTGCCAGCAGTTTATACGGCAATCAGCCCCAGCATTTT
CASSLYGNQPQHF
>TRBV30|NA|TRBJ2-2|NA
TGTGCCTGGAGTGTACGTCGGGGCGCCGGGGAGCTGTTTTTT
CAWSVRRGAGELFF
>TRBV5-6|NA|TRBJ2-2|once
TGTGCCAGCAGCGCCTACAACGGGGAGCTGTTTTTT
CASSAYNGELFF
>TRBV6-4|NA|TRBJ1-4|NA
TGTGCCAGCAGTGACACCATTCAATTCAGGCCTGTTGAAAAACTGTTTTTT
CASSDTIQFRPVEKLFF
>TRBV4-1|NA|TRBJ2-1|NA
TGCGCCAGCAGCTGGGCGGTTTACAATGAGCAGTTCTTC
CASSWAVYNEQFF
>TRBV10-3|TRBD1|TRBJ2-7|NA
TGTGCCATCAGCGGGACAGGCTTTTCCTACGAGCAGTACTTC
CAISGTGFSYEQYF
>TRBV6-4|NA|TRBJ2-6|NA
TGTGCCAGCGCCGGGCGAGGTGCCGCTACTGGGGCCAACGTCCTGACTTTC
CASAGRGAATGANVLTF
>TRBV3-1/TRBV3-2|TRBD1|TRBJ1-5|NA
TGTGCCAGCAGCCAAGATAGGCGACAGGGAGCATATAGCAATCAGCCCCAGCATTTT
CASSQDRRQGAYSNQPQHF
>TRBV7-2|NA|TRBJ1-1|NA
TGTGCCAGCAGCCCCCTAGGCCGTCATGGTTTCTTT
CASSPLGRHGFF
>TRBV30|TRBD1|TRBJ1-5|NA
TGTGCCCAAGGACAGGGCGGAGGCAATCAGCCCCAGCATTTT
CAQGQGGGNQPQHF
>TRBV30|NA|TRBJ1-2|few
TGTGCCTGGAGTGTAAATGTAGGGCTTCGGGGCTACACCTTC
CAWSVNVGLRGYTF
>TRBV25-1|NA|TRBJ1-1|medium-sized
TGTGCCAGCAGTGATCCGGGGAGTGAAGCTTTCTTT
CASSDPGSEAFF
>TRBV19|NA|TRBJ2-1|NA
TGTGCCAGTAGTATAAATGCTGGAGACAATGAGCAGTTCTTC
CASSINAGDNEQFF
>TRBV5-1|TRBD1|TRBJ2-2|NA
TGCGCCAGCAGCTTTTCCGGACAGGGGGCGAACGGGGAGCTGTTTTTT
CASSFSGQGANGELFF
>TRBV18|NA|TRBJ2-7|NA
TGTGCCAGCTCACCACAGGGGGACTCCTACGAGCAGTACTTC
CASSPQGDSYEQYF
>TRBV6-4|NA|TRBJ1-3|once
TGTGCCAGCAGTCAGGGAGATGGAAACACCATATATTTT
CASSQGDGNTIYF
>TRBV6-2/TRBV6-3|TRBD1|TRBJ2-3|NA
TGTGCCAGCAGTTACTCGACAGGGTTCACAGATACGCAGTATTTT
CASSYSTGFTDTQYF
>TRBV18|NA|TRBJ1-1|NA
TGTGCCAGCTCACCATACCCGAGGTCTACGAACACTGAAGCTTTCTTT
CASSPYPRSTNTEAFF
>TRBV3-1/TRBV3-2|NA|TRBJ1-6|NA
TGTGCCAGCAGCCCCTTTTTCTCTCGGGGCAGGGAAGATAATTCACCCCTCCACTTT
CASSPFFSRGREDNSPLHF
>TRBV19|NA|TRBJ2-3|NA
TGTGCCAGTAGTATCACCTTCGGAGATACGCAGTATTTT
CASSITFGDTQYF
>TRBV25-1|NA|TRBJ1-2|NA
TGTGCCAGCAGTGAGTGGCAGACTTATGGCTACACCTTC
CASSEWQTYGYTF
>TRBV12-3/TRBV12-4|NA|TRBJ1-1|NA
TGTGCCAGCAGTCCCCCAACCACTGAAGCTTTCTTT
CASSPPTTEAFF
>TRBV7-2|TRBD2|TRBJ2-7|NA
TGTGCCAGCAGCTTCCCCCGAGAGCGGGAGGCAACCTACGAGCAGTACTTC
CASSFPREREATYEQYF
>TRBV5-1|NA|TRBJ2-7|NA
TGCGCCAGCAGCTTGACCCCCTGGGACGAGCAGTACTTC
CASSLTPWDEQYF
>TRBV19|TRBD1|TRBJ1-1|NA
TGTGCCAGTAGTATCCGGGACAGCTCTGAAGCTTTCTTT
CASSIRDSSEAFF
>TRBV27|TRBD1|TRBJ2-5|NA
TGTGCCAGCAGTTTAGGGACAGGGGGCGCGCAGACCCAGTACTTC
CASSLGTGGAQTQYF
>TRBV4-1|NA|TRBJ1-5|NA
TGCGCCAGCAGCCAAGACGACAGGAACAATCAGCCCCAGCATTTT
CASSQDDRNNQPQHF
>TRBV3-1/TRBV3-2|TRBD2|TRBJ2-5|NA
TGTGCCACCCAGCGGGGGGAAGAGACCCAGTACTTC
CATQRGEETQYF
>TRBV3-1/TRBV3-2|TRBD2|TRBJ2-5|NA
TGTGCCAGCAGCCAAGATCTAGCGGGAGAAGAGACCCAGTACTTC
CASSQDLAGEETQYF
>TRBV3-1/TRBV3-2|TRBD1|TRBJ1-1|NA
TGTGCCAGCAGCCAAAGGGGGACAGTTAACACTGAAGCTTTCTTT
CASSQRGTVNTEAFF
>TRBV4-2|TRBD1|TRBJ1-6|NA
TGTGCCAGCAGCCAAGAAGGGGGACAGGGTAATTCACCCCTCCACTTT
CASSQEGGQGNSPLHF
>TRBV13|TRBD1|TRBJ2-3|NA
TGTGCCAGCAGCCAACGGGGCCGACAGGGAACAGATACGCAGTATTTT
CASSQRGRQGTDTQYF
>TRBV4-3|NA|TRBJ2-4|NA
TGCGCCAGCAGCCAAGATACCGTAGCCAAAAACATTCAGTACTTC
CASSQDTVAKNIQYF
>TRBV3-1/TRBV3-2|NA|TRBJ1-1|few
TGTGCCAGCAGCAGGGGGGAGGGGTTCACTGAAGCTTTCTTT
CASSRGEGFTEAFF
>TRBV27|NA|TRBJ1-2|NA
TGTGCCAGCAGTTTATCCTTGGGGGTAGGGGGCTACACCTTC
CASSLSLGVGGYTF